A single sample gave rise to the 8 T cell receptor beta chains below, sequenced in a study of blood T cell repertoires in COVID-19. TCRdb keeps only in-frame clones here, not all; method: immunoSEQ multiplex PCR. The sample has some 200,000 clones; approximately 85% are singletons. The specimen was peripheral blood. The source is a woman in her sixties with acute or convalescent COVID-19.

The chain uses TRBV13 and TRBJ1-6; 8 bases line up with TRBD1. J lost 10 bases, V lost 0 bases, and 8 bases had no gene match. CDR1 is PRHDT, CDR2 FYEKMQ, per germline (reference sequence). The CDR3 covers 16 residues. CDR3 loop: CASSLGPDRVHSPLHF. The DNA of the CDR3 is TGTGCCAGCAGCTTAGGGCCGGACAGGGTGCACTCACCCCTCCACTTT.

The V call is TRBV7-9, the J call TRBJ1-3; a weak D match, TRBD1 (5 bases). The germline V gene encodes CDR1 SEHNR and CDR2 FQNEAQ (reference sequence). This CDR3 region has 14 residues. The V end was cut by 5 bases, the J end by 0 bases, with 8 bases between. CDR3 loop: CASSEQVSGNTIYF. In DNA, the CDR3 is TGTGCCAGCAGCGAACAGGTCTCTGGAAACACCATATATTTT.

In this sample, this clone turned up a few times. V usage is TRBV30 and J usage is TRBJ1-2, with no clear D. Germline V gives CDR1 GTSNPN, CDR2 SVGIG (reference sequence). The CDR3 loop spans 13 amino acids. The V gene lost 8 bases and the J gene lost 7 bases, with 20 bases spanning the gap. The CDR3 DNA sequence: TGTGCCGGCCGTAACTGGGGAGCAGGTGGCTACACCTTC. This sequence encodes CAGRNWGAGGYTF.

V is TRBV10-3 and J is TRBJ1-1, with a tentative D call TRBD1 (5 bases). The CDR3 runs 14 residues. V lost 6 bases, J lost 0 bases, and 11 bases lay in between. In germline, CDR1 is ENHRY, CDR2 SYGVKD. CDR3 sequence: CAIRRDFLNTEAFF. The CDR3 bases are TGTGCCATCAGGCGGGACTTTTTGAACACTGAAGCTTTCTTT.

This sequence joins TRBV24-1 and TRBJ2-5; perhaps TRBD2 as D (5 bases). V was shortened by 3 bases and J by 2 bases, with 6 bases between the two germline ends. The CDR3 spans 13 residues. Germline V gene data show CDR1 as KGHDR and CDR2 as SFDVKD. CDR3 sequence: CATSDRGQETQYF. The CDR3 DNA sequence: TGTGCCACCAGTGATCGGGGACAAGAGACCCAGTACTTC.

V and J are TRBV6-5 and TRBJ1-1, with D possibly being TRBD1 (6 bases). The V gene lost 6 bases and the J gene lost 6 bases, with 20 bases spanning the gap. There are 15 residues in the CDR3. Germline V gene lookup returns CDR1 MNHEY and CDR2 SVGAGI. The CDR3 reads CASRNNPGVSAEAFF. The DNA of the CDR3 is TGTGCCAGCAGGAATAACCCAGGGGTTTCCGCTGAAGCTTTCTTT.

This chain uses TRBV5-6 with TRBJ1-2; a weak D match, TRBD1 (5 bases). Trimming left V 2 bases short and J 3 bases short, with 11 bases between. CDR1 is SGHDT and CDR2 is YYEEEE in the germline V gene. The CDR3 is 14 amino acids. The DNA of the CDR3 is TGTGCCAGCAGCTTAGGCAGGGCATACTATGGCTACACCTTC. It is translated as CASSLGRAYYGYTF.

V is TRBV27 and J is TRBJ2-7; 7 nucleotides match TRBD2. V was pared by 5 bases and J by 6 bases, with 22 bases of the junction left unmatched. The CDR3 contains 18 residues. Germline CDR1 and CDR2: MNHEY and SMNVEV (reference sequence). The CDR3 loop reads CASSPGLEPNPKRREQYF. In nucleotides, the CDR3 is TGTGCCAGCAGTCCCGGACTAGAGCCCAACCCAAAGAGGCGCGAGCAGTACTTC.